The present TCR beta chain was sequenced within a study of control samples from healthy donors and cancer patients. Some clones are missing from TCRdb's copy, which holds only in-frame ones; the method was immunoSEQ multiplex PCR. Counted here are some 150,000 clones, approximately 94% occurring once; the ten biggest clones make up about an eighth. This CDR3 has 15 amino acids. V shed 4 bases and J shed 11 bases, with 21 bases lying between them. Per germline, CDR1 SGHDT and CDR2 YYEEEE. The chain carries TRBV5-6 and TRBJ1-4; maybe TRBD1 (6 bases). This sequence was found in a man aged 40-49 years in good health. The specimen was blood. CDR3 region: CASSQGQINRGKLFF. CDR3 sequence (DNA): TGTGCCAGCAGCCAAGGACAGATCAACCGGGGGAAACTGTTTTTT.